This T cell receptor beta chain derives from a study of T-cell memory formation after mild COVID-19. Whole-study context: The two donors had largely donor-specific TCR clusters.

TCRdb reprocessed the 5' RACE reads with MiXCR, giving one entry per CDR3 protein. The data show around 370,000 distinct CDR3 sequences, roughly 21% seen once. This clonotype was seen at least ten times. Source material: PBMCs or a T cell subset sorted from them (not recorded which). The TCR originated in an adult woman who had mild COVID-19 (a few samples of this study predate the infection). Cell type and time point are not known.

The CDR3: CASSLALGAYEQYF. In nucleotides, the CDR3 is TGTGCCAGCAGTTTAGCCCTTGGGGCCTACGAGCAGTACTTC. The J gene is TRBJ2-7, the V gene TRBV12-3 or TRBV12-4; D is ambiguous. The CDR3 runs 14 residues. The germline V and J ends were trimmed by 0 bases and 2 bases, with 8 bases remaining between them.